This T cell receptor beta chain was identified in a study of blood T cell repertoires in COVID-19. At the level of the study: Sites in the United States, Italy and Spain provided acute and convalescent COVID-19 samples. Sources were T cells, B-cell-depleted T cells, or PBMCs; the material itself was cDNA or gDNA.

V gave up 7 bases and J gave up 7 bases, with 8 bases separating them. The germline V gene encodes CDR1 LNHDA and CDR2 SQIVND (reference sequence). This CDR3 contains 11 residues. The authors' processing: Quantification of nucleated cells was approximated via reference gene primer amplification. Sequenced by immunoSEQ multiplex PCR; TCRdb stores in-frame clones only, minus some. V and J calls and clone size follow that table, whereas D and trimming were derived from the DNA. Of over 250,000 clones in the sample, more than 75% are singletons; the top ten hold 8.5% to 10%. The sequence was obtained from a man aged 40-50 years who had recovered from COVID-19. The V and J genes are TRBV19 and TRBJ2-1; D remains ambiguous. The source material was peripheral blood. The CDR3, as DNA: TGTGCCAGTACCGAGAGAAATGAGCAGTTCTTC. The encoded protein is CASTERNEQFF. Using reference TRBV19 and TRBJ2-1 for the parts outside the CDR3, the full variable domain is DGGITQSPKYLFRKEGQNVTLSCEQNLNHDAMYWYRQDPGQGLRLIYYSQIVNDFQKGDIAEGYSVSREKKESFPLTVTSAQKNPTAFYLCASTERNEQFFGPGTRLTVL.